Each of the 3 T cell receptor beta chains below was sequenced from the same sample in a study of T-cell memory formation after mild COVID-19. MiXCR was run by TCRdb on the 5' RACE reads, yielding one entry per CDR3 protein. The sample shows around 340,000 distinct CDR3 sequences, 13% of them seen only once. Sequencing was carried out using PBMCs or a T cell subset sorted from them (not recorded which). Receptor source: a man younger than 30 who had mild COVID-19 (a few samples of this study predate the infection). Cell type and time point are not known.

CDR3 bases: TGTGCCAGCAGTCTGACAGGGGCGTATAGCAATCAGCCCCAGCATTTT. Translation gives CASSLTGAYSNQPQHF. The chain links TRBV7-2 to TRBJ1-5; 8 bases are shared with TRBD1. The trim removed 6 bases at V and 0 bases at J, leaving 7 bases unmatched. The CDR3 totals 16 residues. Germline V lookup: CDR1 SGHTA, CDR2 FQGNSA. Using reference TRBV7-2 and TRBJ1-5 for the parts outside the CDR3, the full variable domain is GAGVSQSPSNKVTEKGKDVELRCDPISGHTALYWYRQSLGQGLEFLIYFQGNSAPDKSGLPSDRFSAERTGGSVSTLTIQRTQQEDSAVYLCASSLTGAYSNQPQHFGDGTRLSIL.

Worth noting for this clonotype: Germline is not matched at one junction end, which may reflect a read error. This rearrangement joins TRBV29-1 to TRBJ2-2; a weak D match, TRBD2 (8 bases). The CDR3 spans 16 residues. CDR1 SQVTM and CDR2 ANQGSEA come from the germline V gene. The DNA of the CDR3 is TGCAGCCTTGAAGGGGGCGCGGGAGGTTCAACCGGGGAGCTGTTTTTT. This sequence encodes CSLEGGAGGSTGELFF.

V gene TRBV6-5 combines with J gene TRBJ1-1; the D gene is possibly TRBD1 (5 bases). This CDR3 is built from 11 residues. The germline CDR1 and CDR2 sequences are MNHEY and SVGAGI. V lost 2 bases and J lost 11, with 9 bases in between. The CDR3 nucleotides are TGTGCCAGCAGTTACAGGGGATATGCTTTCTTT. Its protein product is CASSYRGYAFF.